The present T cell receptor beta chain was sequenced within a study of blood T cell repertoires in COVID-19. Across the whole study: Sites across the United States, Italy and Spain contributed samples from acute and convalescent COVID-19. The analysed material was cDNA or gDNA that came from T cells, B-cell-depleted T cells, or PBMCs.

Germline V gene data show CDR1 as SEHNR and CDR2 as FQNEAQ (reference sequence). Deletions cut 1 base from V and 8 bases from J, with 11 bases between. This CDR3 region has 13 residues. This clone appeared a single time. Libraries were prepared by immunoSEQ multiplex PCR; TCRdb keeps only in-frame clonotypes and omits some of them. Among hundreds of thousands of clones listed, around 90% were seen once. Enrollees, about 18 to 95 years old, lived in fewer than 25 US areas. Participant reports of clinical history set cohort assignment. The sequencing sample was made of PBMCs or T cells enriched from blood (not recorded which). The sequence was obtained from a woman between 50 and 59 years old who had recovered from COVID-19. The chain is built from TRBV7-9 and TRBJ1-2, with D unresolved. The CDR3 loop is CASSLVEGGGYTF. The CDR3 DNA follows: TGTGCCAGCAGCTTAGTAGAGGGCGGCGGCTACACCTTC.